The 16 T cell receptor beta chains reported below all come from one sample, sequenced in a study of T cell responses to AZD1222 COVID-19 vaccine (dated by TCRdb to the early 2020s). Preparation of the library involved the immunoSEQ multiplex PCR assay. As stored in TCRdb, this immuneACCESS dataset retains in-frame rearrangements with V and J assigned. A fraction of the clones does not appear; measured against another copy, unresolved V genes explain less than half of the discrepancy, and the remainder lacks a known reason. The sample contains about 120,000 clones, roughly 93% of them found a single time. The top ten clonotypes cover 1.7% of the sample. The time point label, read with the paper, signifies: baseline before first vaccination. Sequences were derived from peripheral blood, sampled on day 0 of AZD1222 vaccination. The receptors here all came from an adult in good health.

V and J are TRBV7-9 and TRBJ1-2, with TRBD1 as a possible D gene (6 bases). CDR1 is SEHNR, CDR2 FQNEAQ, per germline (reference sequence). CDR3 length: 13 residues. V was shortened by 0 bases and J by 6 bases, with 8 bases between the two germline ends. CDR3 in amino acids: CASSLAGGDGYTF. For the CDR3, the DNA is TGTGCCAGCAGCTTAGCAGGGGGGGATGGCTACACCTTC.

CDR3 in amino acids: CASSRNLKNTEAFF. In DNA form, the CDR3 reads TGTGCCAGCAGCAGGAATTTGAAGAACACTGAAGCTTTCTTT. The chain employs TRBV6-5 and TRBJ1-1, with D uncertain. With 6 bases removed from V and 1 base from J, the gap between germline ends came to 12 bases. Germline values: CDR1 MNHEY, CDR2 SVGAGI. The CDR3 length is 14 residues.

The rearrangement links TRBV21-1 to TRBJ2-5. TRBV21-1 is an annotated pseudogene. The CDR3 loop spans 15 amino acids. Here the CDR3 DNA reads TGTGCCAGCAGCGCCTCAAGGTGGGTCCAAGAGACCCAGTACTTC. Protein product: CASSASRWVQETQYF.

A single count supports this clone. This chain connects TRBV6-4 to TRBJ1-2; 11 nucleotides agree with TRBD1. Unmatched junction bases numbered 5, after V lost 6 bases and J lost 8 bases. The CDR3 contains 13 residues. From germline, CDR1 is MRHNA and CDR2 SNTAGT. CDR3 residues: CASRRDRGDGYTF. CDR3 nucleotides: TGTGCCAGCAGGCGGGACAGGGGGGACGGCTACACCTTC.

The DNA for the CDR3 is TGTGCCAGTAGTGCCGGACGAACAGGGTTTGCCTATGGCTACACCTTC. It codes for CASSAGRTGFAYGYTF. This chain links TRBV19 with TRBJ1-2; TRBD1 might be the D (6 bases). This CDR3 is built from 16 residues. The germline gives CDR1 LNHDA, CDR2 SQIVND (reference sequence). V shed 5 bases and J shed 4 bases, with 20 bases lying between them.

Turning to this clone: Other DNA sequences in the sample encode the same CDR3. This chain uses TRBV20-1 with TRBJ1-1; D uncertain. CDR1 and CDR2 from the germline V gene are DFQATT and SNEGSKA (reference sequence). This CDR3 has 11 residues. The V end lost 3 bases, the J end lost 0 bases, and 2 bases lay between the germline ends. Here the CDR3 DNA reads TGCAGTGCTAGTTTGAACACTGAAGCTTTCTTT. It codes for CSASLNTEAFF.

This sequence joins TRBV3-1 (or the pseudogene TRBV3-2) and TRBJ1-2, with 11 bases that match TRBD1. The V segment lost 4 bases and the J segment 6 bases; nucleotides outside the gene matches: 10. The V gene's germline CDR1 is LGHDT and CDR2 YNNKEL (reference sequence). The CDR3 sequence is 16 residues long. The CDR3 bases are TGTGCCAGCAGCCCTGGACTGGACAGGGGGCTGGATGGCTACACCTTC. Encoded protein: CASSPGLDRGLDGYTF.

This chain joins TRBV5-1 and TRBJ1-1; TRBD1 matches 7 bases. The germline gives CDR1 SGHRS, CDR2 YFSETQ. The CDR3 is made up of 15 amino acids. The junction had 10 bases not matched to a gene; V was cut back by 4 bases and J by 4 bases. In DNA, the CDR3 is TGCGCCAGCAGCGATCGACAGGGAGGGGGCACTGAAGCTTTCTTT. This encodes CASSDRQGGGTEAFF.

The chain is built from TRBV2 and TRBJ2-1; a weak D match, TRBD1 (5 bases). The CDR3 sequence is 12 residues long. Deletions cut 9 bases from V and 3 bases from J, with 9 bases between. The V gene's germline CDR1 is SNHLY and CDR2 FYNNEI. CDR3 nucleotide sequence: TGTGCCAGTCAGGGTGACTACAATGAGCAGTTCTTC. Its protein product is CASQGDYNEQFF.

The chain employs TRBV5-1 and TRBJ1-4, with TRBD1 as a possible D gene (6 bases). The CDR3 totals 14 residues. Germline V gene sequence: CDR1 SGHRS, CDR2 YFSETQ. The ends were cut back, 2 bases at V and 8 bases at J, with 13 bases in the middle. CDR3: CASSFVGAEEKLFF. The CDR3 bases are TGCGCCAGCAGCTTTGTGGGGGCTGAGGAAAAACTGTTTTTT.

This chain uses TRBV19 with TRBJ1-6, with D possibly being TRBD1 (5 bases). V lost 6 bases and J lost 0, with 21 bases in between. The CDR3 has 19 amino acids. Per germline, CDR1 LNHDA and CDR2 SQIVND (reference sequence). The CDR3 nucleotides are TGTGCCAGTAGAGCGGGGATAGGGGCGCTGAGCTCCTATAATTCACCCCTCCACTTT. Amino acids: CASRAGIGALSSYNSPLHF.

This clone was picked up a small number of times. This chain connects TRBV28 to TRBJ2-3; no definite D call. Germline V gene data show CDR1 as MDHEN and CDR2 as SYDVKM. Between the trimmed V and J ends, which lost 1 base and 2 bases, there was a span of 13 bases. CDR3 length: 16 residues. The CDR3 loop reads CASSLFRAPDTDTQYF. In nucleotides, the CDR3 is TGTGCCAGCAGTTTATTTAGGGCCCCCGACACAGATACGCAGTATTTT.

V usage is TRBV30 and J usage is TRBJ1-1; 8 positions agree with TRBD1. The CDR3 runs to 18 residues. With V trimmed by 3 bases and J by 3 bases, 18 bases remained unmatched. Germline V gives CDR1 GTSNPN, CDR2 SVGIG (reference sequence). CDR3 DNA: TGTGCCTGGAGAATCCCGACAGGGGACTTCCGGGGGGACACTGAAGCTTTCTTT. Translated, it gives CAWRIPTGDFRGDTEAFF.

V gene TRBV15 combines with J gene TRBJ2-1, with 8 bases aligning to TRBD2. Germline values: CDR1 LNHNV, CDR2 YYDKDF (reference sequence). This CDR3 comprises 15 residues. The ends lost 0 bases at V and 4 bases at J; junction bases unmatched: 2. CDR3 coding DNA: TGTGCCACCAGCAGAGACCGGGAGGGTTACAATGAGCAGTTCTTC. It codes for CATSRDREGYNEQFF.

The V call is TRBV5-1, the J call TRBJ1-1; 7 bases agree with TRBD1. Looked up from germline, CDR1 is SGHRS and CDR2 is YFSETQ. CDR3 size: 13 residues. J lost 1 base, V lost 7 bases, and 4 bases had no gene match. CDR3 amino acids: CASSEGANTEAFF. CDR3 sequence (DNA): TGCGCCAGCTCGGAGGGGGCGAACACTGAAGCTTTCTTT.

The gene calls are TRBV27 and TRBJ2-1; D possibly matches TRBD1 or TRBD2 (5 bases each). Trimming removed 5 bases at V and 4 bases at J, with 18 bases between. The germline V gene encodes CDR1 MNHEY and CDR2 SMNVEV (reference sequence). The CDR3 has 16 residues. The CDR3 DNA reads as TGTGCCAGCAGTCGCGGCACGGGGACCGGTTACAATGAGCAGTTCTTC. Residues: CASSRGTGTGYNEQFF.